This T cell receptor (beta chain) was sequenced in a study of CD4+ T cells in melanoma. Only in-frame clones appear in the TCRdb table, and some are missing; sequencing was by immunoSEQ multiplex PCR. The data show thousands of clones, approximately 68% seen once. Study-level results: Neoantigen-specific CD4+ T cells in melanoma reportedly had diverse differentiation states. CD8+ T cell, macrophage and B cell function reportedly correlated with neoantigen-specific CD4+ T cells.

This clone was detected only a few times. The antigen is not known. After removal of 2 bases from V and 3 bases from J, the junction contained 7 bases not matched to a gene. The CDR3 runs to 16 residues. Germline loops: CDR1 SGHNT, CDR2 YYREEE (reference sequence). The TCR was taken from a human donor with melanoma. J is TRBJ2-3 and V is TRBV5-4, with 9 bases that match TRBD2. Specimen: cells from a culture (not recorded whether cultured in vitro). The DNA of the CDR3 is TGTGCCAGCAGCTTCGGCGGGGGGGCCGGTACAGATACGCAGTATTTT. This encodes CASSFGGGAGTDTQYF.